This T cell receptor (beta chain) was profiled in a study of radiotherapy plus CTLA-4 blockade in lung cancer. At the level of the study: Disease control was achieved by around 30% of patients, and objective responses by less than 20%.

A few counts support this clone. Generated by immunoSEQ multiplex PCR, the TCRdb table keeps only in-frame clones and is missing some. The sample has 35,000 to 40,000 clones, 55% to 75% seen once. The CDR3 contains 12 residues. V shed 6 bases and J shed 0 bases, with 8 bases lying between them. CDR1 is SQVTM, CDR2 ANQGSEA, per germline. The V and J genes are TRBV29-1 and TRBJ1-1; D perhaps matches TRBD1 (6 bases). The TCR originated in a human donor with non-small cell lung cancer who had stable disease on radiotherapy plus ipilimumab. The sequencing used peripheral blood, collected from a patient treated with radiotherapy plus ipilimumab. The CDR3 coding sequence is TGCAGCGTGGACAGTATGAACACTGAAGCTTTCTTT. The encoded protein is CSVDSMNTEAFF.